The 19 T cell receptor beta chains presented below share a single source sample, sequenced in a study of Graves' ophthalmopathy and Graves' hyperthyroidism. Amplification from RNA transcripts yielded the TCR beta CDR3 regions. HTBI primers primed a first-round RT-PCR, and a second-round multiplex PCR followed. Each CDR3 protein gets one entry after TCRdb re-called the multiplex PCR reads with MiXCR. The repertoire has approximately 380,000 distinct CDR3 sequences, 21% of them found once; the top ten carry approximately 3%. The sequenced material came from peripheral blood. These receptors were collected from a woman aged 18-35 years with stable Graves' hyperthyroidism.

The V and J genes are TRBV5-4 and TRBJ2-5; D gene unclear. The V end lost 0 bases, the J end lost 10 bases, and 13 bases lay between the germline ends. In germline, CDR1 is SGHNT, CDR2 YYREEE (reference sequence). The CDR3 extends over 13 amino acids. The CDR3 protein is CASSLDPHADQYF. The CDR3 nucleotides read TGTGCCAGCAGCTTGGACCCCCACGCGGACCAGTACTTC.

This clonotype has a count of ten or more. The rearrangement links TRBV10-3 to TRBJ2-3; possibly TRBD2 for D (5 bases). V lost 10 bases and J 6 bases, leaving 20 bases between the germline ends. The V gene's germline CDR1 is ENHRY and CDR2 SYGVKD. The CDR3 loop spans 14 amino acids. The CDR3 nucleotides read TGTGCCACCCTCGGGGATTACCTCACGGATACGCAGTATTTT. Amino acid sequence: CATLGDYLTDTQYF.

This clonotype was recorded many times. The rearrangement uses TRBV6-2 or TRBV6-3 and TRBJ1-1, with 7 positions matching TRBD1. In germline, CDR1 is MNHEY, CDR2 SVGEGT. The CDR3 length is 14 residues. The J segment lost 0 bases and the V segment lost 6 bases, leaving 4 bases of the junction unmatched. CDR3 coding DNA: TGTGCCAGCAGATTAGGACAGGTGAACACTGAAGCTTTCTTT. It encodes CASRLGQVNTEAFF.

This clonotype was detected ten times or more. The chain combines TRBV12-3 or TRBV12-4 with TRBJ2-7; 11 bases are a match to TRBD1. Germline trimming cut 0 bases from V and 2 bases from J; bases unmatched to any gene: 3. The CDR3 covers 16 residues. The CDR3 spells CASSLASGQGAYEQYF. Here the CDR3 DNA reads TGTGCCAGCAGTTTAGCTTCGGGACAGGGGGCCTACGAGCAGTACTTC.

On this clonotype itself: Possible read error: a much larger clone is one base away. CDR3 bases: TGTGCCAGCGATGTATCCGCGGACAGGGGAGGGCCCCAGGATTTT. It specifies CASDVSADRGGPQDF. J is TRBJ1-5 and V is TRBV6-1, with 9 bases fitting TRBD1. The CDR3 contains 15 residues. CDR1 and CDR2 (germline): MNHNS, SASEGT.

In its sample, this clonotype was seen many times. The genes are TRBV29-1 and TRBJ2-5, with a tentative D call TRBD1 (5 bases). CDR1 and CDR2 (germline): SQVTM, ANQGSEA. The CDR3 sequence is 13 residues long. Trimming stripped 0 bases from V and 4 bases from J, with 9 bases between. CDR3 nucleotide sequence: TGCAGCGTTGAAGAGGGGCTTGTAGAGACCCAGTACTTC. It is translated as CSVEEGLVETQYF. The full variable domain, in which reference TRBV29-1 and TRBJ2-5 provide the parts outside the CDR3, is SAVISQKPSRDICQRGTSLTIQCQVDSQVTMMFWYRQQPGQSLTLIATANQGSEATYESGFVIDKFPISRPNLTFSTLTVSNMSPEDSSIYLCSVEEGLVETQYFGPGTRLLVL.

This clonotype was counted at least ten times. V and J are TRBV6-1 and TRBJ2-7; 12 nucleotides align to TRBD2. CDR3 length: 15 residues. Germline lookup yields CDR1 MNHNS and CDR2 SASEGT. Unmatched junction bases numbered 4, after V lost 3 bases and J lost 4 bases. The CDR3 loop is CASSDSLAGGYEQYF. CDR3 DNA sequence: TGTGCCAGCAGTGATTCACTAGCGGGAGGATACGAGCAGTACTTC.

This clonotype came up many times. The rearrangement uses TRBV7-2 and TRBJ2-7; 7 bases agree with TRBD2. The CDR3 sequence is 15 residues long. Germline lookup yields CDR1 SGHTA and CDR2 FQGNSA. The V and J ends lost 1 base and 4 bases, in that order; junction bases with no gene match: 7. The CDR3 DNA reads TGTGCCAGCAGCTTAGACCGCGGGAGTACTTACGAGCAGTACTTC. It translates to CASSLDRGSTYEQYF.

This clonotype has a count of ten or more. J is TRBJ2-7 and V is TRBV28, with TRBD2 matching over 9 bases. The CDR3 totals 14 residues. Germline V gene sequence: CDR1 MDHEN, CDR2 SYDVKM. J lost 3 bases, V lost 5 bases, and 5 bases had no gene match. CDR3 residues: CASSIAGAFYEQYF. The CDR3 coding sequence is TGTGCCAGCAGTATAGCGGGAGCCTTCTACGAGCAGTACTTC.

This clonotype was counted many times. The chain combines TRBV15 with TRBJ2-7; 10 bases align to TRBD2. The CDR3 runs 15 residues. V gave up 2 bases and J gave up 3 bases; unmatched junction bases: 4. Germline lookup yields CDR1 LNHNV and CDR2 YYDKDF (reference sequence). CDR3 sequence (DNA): TGTGCCACCAGCAGACCAGGACTAGCGGACTACGAGCAGTACTTC. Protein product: CATSRPGLADYEQYF.

In DNA, the CDR3 is TGCGCCAGCAGCTTGAAACTAGCGGACCTGTACCAAGAGACCCAGTACTTC. This encodes CASSLKLADLYQETQYF. The chain couples TRBV5-1 to TRBJ2-5; 8 nucleotides agree with TRBD2. Germline CDR1 and CDR2: SGHRS and YFSETQ. The CDR3 is 17 amino acids. V lost 1 base, J lost 0 bases, and 8 bases stayed unmatched.

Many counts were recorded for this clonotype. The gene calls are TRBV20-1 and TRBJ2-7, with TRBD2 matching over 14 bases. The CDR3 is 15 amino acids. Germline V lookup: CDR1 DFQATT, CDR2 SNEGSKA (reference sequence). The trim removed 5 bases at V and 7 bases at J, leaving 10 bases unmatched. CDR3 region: CSAGPGLAGVGEQYF. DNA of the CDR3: TGCAGTGCTGGACCGGGACTAGCGGGAGTAGGGGAGCAGTACTTC.

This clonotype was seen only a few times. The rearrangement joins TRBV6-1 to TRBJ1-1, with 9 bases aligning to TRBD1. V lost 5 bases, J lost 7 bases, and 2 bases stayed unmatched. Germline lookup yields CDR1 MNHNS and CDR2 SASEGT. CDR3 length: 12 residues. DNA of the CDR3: TGTGCCAGCAGTCGGGACAGGGTTGAAGCTTTCTTT. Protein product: CASSRDRVEAFF.

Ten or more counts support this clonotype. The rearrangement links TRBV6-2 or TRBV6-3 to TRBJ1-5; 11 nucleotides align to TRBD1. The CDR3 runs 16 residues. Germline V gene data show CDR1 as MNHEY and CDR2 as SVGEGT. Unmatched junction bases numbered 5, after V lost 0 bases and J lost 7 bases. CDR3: CASSYSRTGGVQPQHF. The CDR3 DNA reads TGTGCCAGCAGTTACTCTAGGACAGGGGGCGTACAGCCCCAGCATTTT.

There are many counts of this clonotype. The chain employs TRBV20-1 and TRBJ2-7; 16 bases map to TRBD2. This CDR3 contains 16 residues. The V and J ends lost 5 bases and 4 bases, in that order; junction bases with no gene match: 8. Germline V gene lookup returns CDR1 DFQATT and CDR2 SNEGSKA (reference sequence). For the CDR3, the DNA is TGCAGTGCTCCGGGACTAGCGGGAGGGCGATCATACGAGCAGTACTTC. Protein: CSAPGLAGGRSYEQYF.

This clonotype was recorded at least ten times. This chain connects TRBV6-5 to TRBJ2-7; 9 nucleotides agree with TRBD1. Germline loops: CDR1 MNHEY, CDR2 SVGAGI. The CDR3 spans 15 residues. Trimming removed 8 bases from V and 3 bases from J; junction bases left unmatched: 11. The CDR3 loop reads CASLIGTGGFYEQYF. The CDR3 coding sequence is TGTGCCAGCCTTATTGGAACAGGGGGCTTCTACGAGCAGTACTTC.

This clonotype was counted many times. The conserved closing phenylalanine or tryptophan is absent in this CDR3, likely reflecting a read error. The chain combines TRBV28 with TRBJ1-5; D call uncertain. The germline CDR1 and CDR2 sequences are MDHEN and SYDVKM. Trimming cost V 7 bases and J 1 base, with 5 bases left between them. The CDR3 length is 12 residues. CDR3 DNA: TGTGCCAGCACCCAGAGCAATCAGCCCCAGCATTCT. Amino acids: CASTQSNQPQHS.

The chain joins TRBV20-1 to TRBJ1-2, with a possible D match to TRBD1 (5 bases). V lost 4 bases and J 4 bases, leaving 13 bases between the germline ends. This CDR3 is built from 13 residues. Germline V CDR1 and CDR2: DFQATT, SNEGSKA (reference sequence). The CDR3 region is CSATERGGYGYTF. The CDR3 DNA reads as TGCAGTGCTACAGAGCGGGGCGGCTATGGCTACACCTTC.

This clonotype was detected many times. The CDR3 nucleotides are TGCGCCAGCAGCCAAGGGCCGACTAGCGGGAGGGCATACGAGCAGTACTTC. Amino acid sequence: CASSQGPTSGRAYEQYF. The chain has TRBV4-1 and TRBJ2-7; 14 nucleotides align to TRBD2. CDR1 and CDR2 from the germline V gene are MGHRA and YSYEKL. Unmatched junction bases numbered 6, after V lost 1 base and J lost 4 bases. The CDR3 has 17 amino acids.